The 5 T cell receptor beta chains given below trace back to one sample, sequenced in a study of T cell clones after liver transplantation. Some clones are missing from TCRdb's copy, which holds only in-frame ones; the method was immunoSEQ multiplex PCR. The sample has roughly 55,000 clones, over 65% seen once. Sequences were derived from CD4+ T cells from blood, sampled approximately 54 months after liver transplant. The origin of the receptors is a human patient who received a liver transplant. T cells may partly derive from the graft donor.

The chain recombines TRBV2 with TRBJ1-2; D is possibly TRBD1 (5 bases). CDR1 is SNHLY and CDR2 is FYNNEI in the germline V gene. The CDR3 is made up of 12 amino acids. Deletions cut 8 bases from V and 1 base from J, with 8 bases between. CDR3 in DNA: TGTGCCAGCGATGGGGGTAACTATGGCTACACCTTC. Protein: CASDGGNYGYTF.

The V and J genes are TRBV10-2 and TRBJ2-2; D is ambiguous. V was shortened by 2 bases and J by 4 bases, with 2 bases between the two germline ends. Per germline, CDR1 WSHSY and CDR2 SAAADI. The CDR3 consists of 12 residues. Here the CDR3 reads CASSESTGELFF. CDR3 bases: TGCGCCAGCAGTGAGAGCACCGGGGAGCTGTTTTTT.

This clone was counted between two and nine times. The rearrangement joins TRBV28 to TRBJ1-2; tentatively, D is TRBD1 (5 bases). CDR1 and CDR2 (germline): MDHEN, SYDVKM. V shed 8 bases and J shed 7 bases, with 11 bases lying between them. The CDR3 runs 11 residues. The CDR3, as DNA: TGTGCCAGCGCCCCGGGGCGTGGCTACACCTTC. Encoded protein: CASAPGRGYTF.

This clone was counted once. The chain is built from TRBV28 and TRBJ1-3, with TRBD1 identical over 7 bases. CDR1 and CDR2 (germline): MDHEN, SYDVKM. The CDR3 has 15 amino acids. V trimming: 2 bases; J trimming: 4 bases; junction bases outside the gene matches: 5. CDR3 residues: CASSLMQGGGNTIYF. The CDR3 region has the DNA TGTGCCAGCAGTTTAATGCAGGGGGGAGGAAACACCATATATTTT. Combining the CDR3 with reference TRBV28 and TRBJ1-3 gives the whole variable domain DVKVTQSSRYLVKRTGEKVFLECVQDMDHENMFWYRQDPGLGLRLIYFSYDVKMKEKGDIPEGYSVSREKKERFSLILESASTNQTSMYLCASSLMQGGGNTIYFGEGSWLTVV.

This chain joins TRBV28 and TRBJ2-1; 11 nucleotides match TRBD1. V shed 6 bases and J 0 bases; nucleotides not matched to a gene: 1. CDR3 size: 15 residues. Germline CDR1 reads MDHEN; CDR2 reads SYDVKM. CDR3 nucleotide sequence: TGTGCCAGCAGGGGACAGGGGGGCTCCTACAATGAGCAGTTCTTC. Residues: CASRGQGGSYNEQFF.